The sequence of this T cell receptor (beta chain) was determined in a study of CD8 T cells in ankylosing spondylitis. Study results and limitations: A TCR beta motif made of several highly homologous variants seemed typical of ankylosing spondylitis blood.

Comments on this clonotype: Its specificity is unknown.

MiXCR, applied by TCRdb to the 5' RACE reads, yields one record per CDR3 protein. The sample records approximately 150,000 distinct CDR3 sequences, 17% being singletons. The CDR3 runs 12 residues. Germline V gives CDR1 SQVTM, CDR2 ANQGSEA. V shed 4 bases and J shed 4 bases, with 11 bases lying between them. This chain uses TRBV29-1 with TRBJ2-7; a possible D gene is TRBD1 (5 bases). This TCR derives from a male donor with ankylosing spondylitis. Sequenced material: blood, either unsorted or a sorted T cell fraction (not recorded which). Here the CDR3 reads CSVGDRDYEQYF. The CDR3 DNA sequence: TGCAGCGTTGGAGACAGAGATTACGAGCAGTACTTC.